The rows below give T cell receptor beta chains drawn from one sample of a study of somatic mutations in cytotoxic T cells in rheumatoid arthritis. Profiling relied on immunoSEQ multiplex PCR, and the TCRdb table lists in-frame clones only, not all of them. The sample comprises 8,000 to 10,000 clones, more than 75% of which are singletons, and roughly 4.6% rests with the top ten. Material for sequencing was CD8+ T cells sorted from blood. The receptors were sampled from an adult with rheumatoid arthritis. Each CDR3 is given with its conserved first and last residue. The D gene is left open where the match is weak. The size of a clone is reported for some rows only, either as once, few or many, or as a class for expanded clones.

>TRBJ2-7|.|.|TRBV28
CASSSRDFSYEQYF
TGTGCCAGCAGTTCCCGGGACTTCTCCTACGAGCAGTACTTC
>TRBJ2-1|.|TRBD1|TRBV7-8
CASSPGQSLNPVQFF
TGTGCCAGCAGCCCGGGACAGTCTTTGAATCCCGTGCAGTTCTTC
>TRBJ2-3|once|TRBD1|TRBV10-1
CASRAQGATDTQYF
TGCGCCAGCAGGGCCCAGGGGGCCACAGATACGCAGTATTTT
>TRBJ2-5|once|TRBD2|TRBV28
CASSSTGLAGKTQYF
TGTGCCAGCAGTAGCACAGGACTAGCGGGGAAGACCCAGTACTTC
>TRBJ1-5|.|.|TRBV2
CASSLKVAGNQPQHF
TGTGCCAGCAGCTTGAAGGTTGCAGGCAATCAGCCCCAGCATTTT
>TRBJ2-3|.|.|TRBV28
CASTRGPGQYF
TGTGCCAGCACCCGTGGCCCCGGGCAGTATTTT
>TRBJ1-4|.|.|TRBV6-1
CAAQGFEKLFF
TGTGCCGCGCAGGGTTTCGAAAAACTGTTTTTT
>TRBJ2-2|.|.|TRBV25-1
CASSEAGPPSGELFF
TGTGCCAGCAGTGAAGCGGGGCCCCCCTCCGGGGAGCTGTTTTTT
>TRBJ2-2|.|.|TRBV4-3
CASSPSSDNTGELFF
TGCGCCAGCAGCCCTTCCTCGGATAACACCGGGGAGCTGTTTTTT
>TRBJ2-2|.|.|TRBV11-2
CASLGSDTGELFF
TGTGCCAGCTTGGGGTCTGACACCGGGGAGCTGTTTTTT
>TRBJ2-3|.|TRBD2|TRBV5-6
CASSLRLAGHSTDTQYF
TGTGCCAGCAGCTTGCGGTTAGCGGGACATAGCACAGATACGCAGTATTTT
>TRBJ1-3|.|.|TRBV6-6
CASSYSTVSGNTIYF
TGTGCCAGCAGTTACTCGACAGTCTCTGGAAACACCATATATTTT
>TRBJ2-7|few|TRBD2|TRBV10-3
CAIRGRGEQYF
TGTGCCATCAGAGGGCGGGGGGAGCAGTACTTC
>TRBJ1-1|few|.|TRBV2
CASSTGSTEAFF
TGTGCCAGCAGTACAGGGAGCACTGAAGCTTTCTTT
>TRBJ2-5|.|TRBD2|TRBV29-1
CSVGSASGSQTQYF
TGCAGCGTTGGTTCCGCTAGCGGGAGCCAGACCCAGTACTTC
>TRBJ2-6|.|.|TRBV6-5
CASNPMGSGANVLTF
TGTGCCAGCAATCCCATGGGGTCTGGGGCCAACGTCCTGACTTTC
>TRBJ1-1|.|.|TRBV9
CASSVAESAAFF
TGTGCCAGCAGCGTAGCGGAGAGCGCAGCTTTCTTT
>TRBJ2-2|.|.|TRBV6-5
CASLEEGGDTGELFF
TGTGCCAGCTTGGAGGAGGGGGGAGACACCGGGGAGCTGTTTTTT
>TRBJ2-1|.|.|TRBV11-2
CASSLDPRIGNEQFF
TGTGCCAGCAGCTTAGACCCTAGGATCGGTAATGAGCAGTTCTTC
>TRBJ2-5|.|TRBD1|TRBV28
CASSLIGGGVTQYF
TGTGCCAGCAGTTTAATAGGGGGCGGCGTGACCCAGTACTTC
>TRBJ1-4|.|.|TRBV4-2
CASSQASGQGYEKLFF
TGTGCCAGCAGCCAAGCCTCGGGGCAGGGATATGAAAAACTGTTTTTT
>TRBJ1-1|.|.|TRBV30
CAWDTENTEAFF
TGTGCCTGGGACACAGAAAACACTGAAGCTTTCTTT
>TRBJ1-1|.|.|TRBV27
CASSFVASNTEAFF
TGTGCCAGCAGTTTCGTCGCATCGAACACTGAAGCTTTCTTT
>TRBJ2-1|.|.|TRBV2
CASSEEGISYNEQFF
TGTGCCAGCAGTGAAGAGGGGATTTCCTACAATGAGCAGTTCTTC
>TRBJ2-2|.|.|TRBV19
CASSPGPSNTGELFF
TGTGCCAGTAGTCCGGGACCGTCGAACACCGGGGAGCTGTTTTTT
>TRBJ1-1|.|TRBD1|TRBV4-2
CASSQGRGQGNTEAFF
TGTGCCAGCAGCCAAGGTAGGGGACAGGGGAACACTGAAGCTTTCTTT
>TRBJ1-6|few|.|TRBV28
CASSFGAFNNSPLHF
TGTGCCAGCAGTTTCGGGGCATTTAACAATTCACCCCTCCACTTT
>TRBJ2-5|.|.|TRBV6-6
CASSQVRETQYF
TGTGCCAGCAGTCAGGTTCGGGAGACCCAGTACTTC
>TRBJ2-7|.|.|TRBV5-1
CASSFGTSSEQYF
TGCGCCAGCAGCTTCGGGACCTCGAGCGAGCAGTACTTC